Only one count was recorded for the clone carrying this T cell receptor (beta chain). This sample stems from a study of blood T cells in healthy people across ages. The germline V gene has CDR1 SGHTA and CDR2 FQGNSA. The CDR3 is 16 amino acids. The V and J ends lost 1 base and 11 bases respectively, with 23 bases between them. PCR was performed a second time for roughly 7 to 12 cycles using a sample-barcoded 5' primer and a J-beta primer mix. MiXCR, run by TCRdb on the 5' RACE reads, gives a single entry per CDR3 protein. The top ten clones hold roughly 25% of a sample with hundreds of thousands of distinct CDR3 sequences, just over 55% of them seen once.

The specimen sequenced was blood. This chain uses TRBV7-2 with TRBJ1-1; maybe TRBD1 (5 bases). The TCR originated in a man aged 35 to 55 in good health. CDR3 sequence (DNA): TGTGCCAGCAGCTTAGTCGGGGCCCGCTCGCCGGGTTCCGCTTTCTTT. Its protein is CASSLVGARSPGSAFF.